The 18 T cell receptor beta chains presented below share a single source sample, sequenced in a study of T cell repertoires in cytomegalovirus infection. TCRdb itself ran the reads through MiXCR, one entry per CDR3 protein. The table lists nearly 450,000 distinct CDR3 sequences, 31% of them singletons, with approximately 15% in the top ten. The sequencing sample was made of PBMCs. Receptors originate from a human donor in good health (CMV status not recorded). Some clones in this sample may be carry-over from other donors' samples.

The chain uses TRBV12-3 or TRBV12-4 and TRBJ1-2; D unclear. Trimming left V 3 bases short and J 7 bases short, with 12 bases between. CDR3 length: 13 residues. CDR3 sequence (DNA): TGTGCCAGCAGTTTTAGGGTATATGGTGGCTACACCTTC. Amino acid sequence: CASSFRVYGGYTF.

This chain connects TRBV4-3 to TRBJ2-5; D uncertain. Germline CDR1 LGHNA, CDR2 YSLEER. This CDR3 spans 15 amino acids. Trimming removed 4 bases from V and 5 bases from J, with 17 bases in between. CDR3: CASSLQGWSMETQYF. The CDR3 DNA is TGCGCCAGCAGCCTCCAAGGGTGGAGTATGGAGACCCAGTACTTC.

The chain is built from TRBV19 and TRBJ2-2, with unresolved D. CDR1 is LNHDA, CDR2 SQIVND, per germline (reference sequence). The ends were cut back, 7 bases at V and 4 bases at J, with 13 bases in the middle. The CDR3 sequence is 14 residues long. The CDR3 protein is CASIRAGTTGELFF. The CDR3 bases are TGTGCCAGTATTAGGGCAGGTACCACCGGGGAGCTGTTTTTT. Combining the CDR3 with reference TRBV19 and TRBJ2-2 gives the whole variable domain DGGITQSPKYLFRKEGQNVTLSCEQNLNHDAMYWYRQDPGQGLRLIYYSQIVNDFQKGDIAEGYSVSREKKESFPLTVTSAQKNPTAFYLCASIRAGTTGELFFGEGSRLTVL.

The chain joins TRBV2 to TRBJ1-2; possibly TRBD1 for D (5 bases). The length of the CDR3 is 12 residues. V dropped 11 bases and J dropped 4 bases, with 14 bases sitting between them. CDR1 is SNHLY and CDR2 is FYNNEI in the germline V gene. In DNA form, the CDR3 reads TGTGCCGGGCGGGACGGTACCTATGGCTACACCTTC. It codes for CAGRDGTYGYTF.

A remark on this clonotype: At one of its ends the junction is not consistent with the germline gene, which may arise from a read error. The rearrangement uses TRBV7-2 and TRBJ2-2; a possible D gene is TRBD2 (7 bases). This CDR3 region has 14 residues. In germline, CDR1 is SGHTA, CDR2 FQGNSA. This chain's CDR3 is CDSWAGAYTGELFF. CDR3 nucleotides: TGTGACAGCTGGGCGGGGGCATACACCGGGGAGCTGTTTTTT.

The chain recombines TRBV11-1 with TRBJ1-5, with 9 bases fitting TRBD1. Trimming at V came to 2 bases and at J to 0 bases, leaving 5 bases not matched to a gene. Germline lookup yields CDR1 SGHAT and CDR2 FQDESV (reference sequence). The CDR3 length is 17 residues. The DNA for the CDR3 is TGTGCCAGCAGCTTACTCCGGGACAGGGCTAGCAATCAGCCCCAGCATTTT. This codes for CASSLLRDRASNQPQHF.

This clonotype has at least ten counts. The chain combines TRBV6-6 with TRBJ1-5, with D possibly matching TRBD1 (5 bases). This CDR3 region has 13 residues. From germline, CDR1 is MNHNY and CDR2 SVGAGI (reference sequence). Trimming removed 4 bases from V and 5 bases from J, with 9 bases in between. For the CDR3, the DNA is TGTGCCAGCAGTTCCGACAGTCATCAGCCCCAGCATTTT. Encoded protein: CASSSDSHQPQHF.

The J gene is TRBJ1-5, the V gene TRBV4-2; a possible D gene is TRBD1 (6 bases). CDR1 is LGHNA and CDR2 is YNFKEQ in the germline V gene. This CDR3 region has 15 residues. The V end lost 0 bases, the J end lost 4 bases, and 10 bases lay between the germline ends. In nucleotides, the CDR3 is TGTGCCAGCAGCCAAGACCCAGGGGAAAATCAGCCCCAGCATTTT. As protein: CASSQDPGENQPQHF.

J is TRBJ2-2 and V is TRBV7-9; 7 bases agree with TRBD1. The V segment lost 3 bases and the J segment 1 base; nucleotides outside the gene matches: 5. The CDR3 has 16 amino acids. Germline lookup yields CDR1 SEHNR and CDR2 FQNEAQ (reference sequence). In DNA, the CDR3 is TGTGCCAGCAGCTTGTCGGACAGGAAGAACACCGGGGAGCTGTTTTTT. This gives the protein CASSLSDRKNTGELFF.

V gene TRBV20-1 combines with J gene TRBJ2-7, with 9 bases fitting TRBD2. The CDR3 is made up of 15 amino acids. V dropped 2 bases and J dropped 9; count of bases not matched to a gene: 14. CDR1 and CDR2 from the germline V gene are DFQATT and SNEGSKA (reference sequence). The CDR3 spells CSARRPGLAGLRQYF. The CDR3 nucleotides are TGCAGTGCTAGACGACCGGGACTAGCTGGCCTAAGGCAGTACTTC.

The chain is built from TRBV20-1 and TRBJ2-7; D not resolved. The germline V gene has CDR1 DFQATT and CDR2 SNEGSKA (reference sequence). Trimming took 3 bases from V and 0 from J, leaving 12 bases between them. This CDR3 is built from 14 residues. CDR3 sequence reads: CSASSQASSYEQYF. The CDR3 nucleotides read TGCAGTGCTAGTTCGCAGGCGAGCTCCTACGAGCAGTACTTC.

J is TRBJ2-7 and V is TRBV28; unclear D gene. Germline V gives CDR1 MDHEN, CDR2 SYDVKM. Trimming shortened V by 7 bases and J by 5 bases, and 9 bases separated the two germline ends. This CDR3 is 11 amino acids long. DNA of the CDR3: TGTGCCAGCATTATCCGGGACGAGCAGTACTTC. It is translated as CASIIRDEQYF. Full variable domain (rest looked up from reference TRBV28 and TRBJ2-7): DVKVTQSSRYLVKRTGEKVFLECVQDMDHENMFWYRQDPGLGLRLIYFSYDVKMKEKGDIPEGYSVSREKKERFSLILESASTNQTSMYLCASIIRDEQYFGPGTRLTVT.

This clonotype was recorded a few times. This chain joins TRBV5-5 and TRBJ1-1, with D perhaps matching TRBD1 (5 bases). Deletions cut 4 bases from V and 4 bases from J, with 20 bases between. This CDR3 is built from 16 residues. The germline V gene has CDR1 SGHKS and CDR2 YYEKEE (reference sequence). This CDR3 is CASSGILQGYGTEAFF. CDR3 nucleotide sequence: TGTGCCAGCAGCGGGATTCTGCAGGGTTATGGCACTGAAGCTTTCTTT.

The chain couples TRBV5-7 to TRBJ1-6; 7 nucleotides align to TRBD1. TRBV5-7 is given ORF status, its function remaining uncertain. CDR3 size: 17 residues. With V trimmed by 4 bases and J by 8 bases, 15 bases remained unmatched. CDR3 in amino acids: CASSPRTGRRPYSPLHF. CDR3 DNA: TGTGCCAGCAGCCCGAGGACAGGTCGCCGTCCCTATTCACCCCTCCACTTT.

This clonotype was found a few times. V usage is TRBV6-1 and J usage is TRBJ2-1; 15 nucleotides match TRBD2. From germline, CDR1 is MNHNS and CDR2 SASEGT. Trimming took 4 bases from V and 8 from J; bases not matched to a gene: 9. This CDR3 has 17 residues. The CDR3 region has the DNA TGTGCCAGCAGTGTGGGACTAGCGGGGGGATCTTTAGATGAGCAGTTCTTC. Amino acids: CASSVGLAGGSLDEQFF.

This clonotype was observed at least ten times. The chain carries TRBV6-6 and TRBJ2-2; 7 bases are a match to TRBD2. The CDR3 loop spans 14 amino acids. Germline V lookup: CDR1 MNHNY, CDR2 SVGAGI (reference sequence). Germline trimming cut 4 bases from V and 2 bases from J; bases unmatched to any gene: 1. In nucleotides, the CDR3 is TGTGCCAGCAGTTCTAGCGGAAACACCGGGGAGCTGTTTTTT. Its translation is CASSSSGNTGELFF.

This clonotype came up a few times. The rearrangement links TRBV11-2 to TRBJ1-6, with D tentatively TRBD1 (5 bases). Germline-derived CDR1 and CDR2 are SGHAT and FQNNGV. The CDR3 is 16 amino acids. Trimming took 4 bases from V and 5 from J, leaving 15 bases between them. The CDR3: CASSSTALGNNSPLHF. The CDR3 DNA sequence: TGTGCCAGCAGCTCGACAGCTCTCGGTAATAATTCACCCCTCCACTTT.

At least ten counts were recorded for this clonotype. V gene TRBV28 combines with J gene TRBJ2-7, with TRBD1 as a possible D gene (6 bases). The CDR3 is 14 amino acids. Trimming pared 3 bases from V and 1 base from J, leaving 10 bases between. Germline CDR1 reads MDHEN; CDR2 reads SYDVKM. CDR3 DNA: TGTGCCAGCAGTTTTGGGACATCTTCCTACGAGCAGTACTTC. Protein product: CASSFGTSSYEQYF.